A selection of T cell receptor beta chains follows, all from one sample in a study of T cell clonotyping in hematopoietic cell transplantation. The protocol was immunoSEQ multiplex PCR, while the TCRdb copy is restricted to in-frame clones and leaves out a portion. Counted here are 40,000 to 45,000 clones, around 94% occurring once; the ten biggest clones make up about 0.86%. Input material: peripheral blood mononuclear cells. These receptors all come from a woman aged 45-65 years in good health. Some clones in this sample may be carry-over from other donors' samples. The CDR3 runs from the conserved cysteine through the conserved F or W. D genes are given only for firm matches. Clone size is shown for a subset of rows, as once, few, many or a class of expanded clone.

j_call v_call clone_size d_call cdr3_aa cdr3_nt
TRBJ1-4 TRBV9 once TRBD1 CASSAGQGGDEKLFF TGTGCCAGCAGCGCCGGACAGGGGGGTGATGAAAAACTGTTTTTT
TRBJ2-7 TRBV5-4 once - CASSTRGTYEQYF TGTGCCAGCAGCACCAGGGGCACCTACGAGCAGTACTTC
TRBJ1-1 TRBV4-2 - - CASSQDTGTAGTEAFF TGTGCCAGCAGCCAGGATACCGGGACCGCCGGCACTGAAGCTTTCTTT
TRBJ1-1 TRBV28 - TRBD1 CASSLGGTGDMNTEAFF TGTGCCAGCAGTTTAGGCGGGACAGGAGATATGAACACTGAAGCTTTCTTT
TRBJ2-7 TRBV5-1 - - CASSLAAGGFGEQYF TGCGCCAGCAGCTTGGCGGCAGGGGGGTTTGGTGAGCAGTACTTC
TRBJ2-3 TRBV7-2 - - CASSSVRADTQYF TGTGCCAGCAGCTCGGTTCGAGCAGATACGCAGTATTTT
TRBJ2-7 TRBV5-5 - - CASSLAAWGYEQYF TGTGCCAGCAGCTTGGCGGCGTGGGGTTACGAGCAGTACTTC
TRBJ1-2 TRBV28 - - CASSPDILGYGYTF TGTGCCAGCAGTCCAGACATCCTTGGCTATGGCTACACCTTC
TRBJ2-2 TRBV19 - - CASSIDRAGWGTNTGELFF TGTGCCAGTAGTATAGATAGGGCTGGATGGGGAACGAACACCGGGGAGCTGTTTTTT
TRBJ2-2 TRBV5-1 - TRBD1 CASSLDRGITGELFF TGCGCCAGCAGCTTGGACAGGGGTATCACCGGGGAGCTGTTTTTT
TRBJ1-5 TRBV2 - - CASSEFKGDVFLGNQPQHF TGTGCCAGCAGTGAATTCAAGGGAGACGTTTTCCTGGGCAATCAGCCCCAGCATTTT
TRBJ2-5 TRBV7-9 - TRBD2 CASSLQLAGGRETQYF TGTGCCAGCAGCTTGCAGCTAGCGGGGGGGCGAGAGACCCAGTACTTC
TRBJ1-2 TRBV27 - - CASSLTPKGGYTF TGTGCCAGCAGTTTAACTCCCAAGGGCGGCTACACCTTC
TRBJ2-7 TRBV11-1 - - CASSLNNYEQYF TGTGCCAGCAGCTTGAACAACTACGAGCAGTACTTC
TRBJ1-3 TRBV6-5 - - CASSSRGRGNTIYF TGTGCCAGCAGTTCGAGGGGCCGGGGAAACACCATATATTTT
TRBJ2-7 TRBV27 - TRBD1 CASRTPGTAYEQYF TGTGCCAGCAGAACTCCCGGGACAGCCTACGAGCAGTACTTC
TRBJ1-6 TRBV4-3 - - CASSQVGGQYSPLHF TGCGCCAGCAGCCAAGTAGGAGGGCAATATTCACCCCTCCACTTT
TRBJ2-7 TRBV21-1 - - CASSNYEQYF TGTGCCAGCAGCAACTACGAGCAGTACTTC
TRBJ2-4 TRBV4-2 - TRBD2 CASSQDGTSWRNIQYF TGTGCCAGCAGCCAAGACGGGACTAGCTGGAGAAACATTCAGTACTTC
TRBJ1-2 TRBV4-1 - TRBD1 CASSQTGVGYGYTF TGCGCCAGCAGCCAAACAGGGGTAGGGTATGGCTACACCTTC
TRBJ1-2 TRBV7-2 - - CASSFTRSSSYTF TGTGCCAGCAGCTTCACACGGAGCAGTAGCTACACCTTC
TRBJ2-1 TRBV4-3 - - CASSQLGFGEQFF TGCGCCAGCAGCCAGTTAGGCTTCGGGGAGCAGTTCTTC
TRBJ1-1 TRBV28 - - CASTPSGLTEAFF TGTGCCAGCACCCCTAGTGGACTCACTGAAGCTTTCTTT
TRBJ2-3 TRBV7-2 - - CASSPARGGGADTQYF TGTGCCAGCAGCCCCGCGCGCGGGGGCGGGGCAGATACGCAGTATTTT
TRBJ1-1 TRBV6-1 - - CASSVGGAFTEAFF TGTGCCAGCAGTGTCGGGGGCGCTTTTACTGAAGCTTTCTTT
TRBJ1-6 TRBV30 - - CAWSASPNSPLHF TGTGCCTGGAGTGCCAGTCCAAATTCACCCCTCCACTTT
TRBJ2-2 TRBV11-3 - TRBD1 CASSLQGAGELFF TGTGCCAGCAGCTTACAGGGGGCCGGGGAGCTGTTTTTT
TRBJ1-5 TRBV6-1 few TRBD1 CASSKQGVIQPQHF TGTGCCAGCAGCAAACAGGGGGTAATTCAGCCCCAGCATTTT
TRBJ2-1 TRBV9 - - CASSVATTGYNEQFF TGTGCCAGCAGCGTAGCTACGACGGGCTACAATGAGCAGTTCTTC
TRBJ1-1 TRBV19 - - CASSMRSYTEAFF TGTGCCAGTAGTATGAGGAGTTACACTGAAGCTTTCTTT
TRBJ2-7 TRBV19 - - CARRGSSSYEQYF TGTGCCAGACGGGGATCGAGCTCCTACGAGCAGTACTTC
TRBJ1-1 TRBV7-8 - - CASSLAHRKAFF TGTGCCAGCAGCTTAGCACATCGCAAAGCTTTCTTT
TRBJ1-1 TRBV7-2 - - CASSLSGSLNTEAFF TGTGCCAGCAGCTTATCGGGCAGCTTGAACACTGAAGCTTTCTTT
TRBJ1-4 TRBV4-3 - - CASSQAFGEKLFF TGCGCCAGCAGCCAAGCGTTTGGTGAAAAACTGTTTTTT
TRBJ2-1 TRBV7-3 - - CASSLNDNEQFF TGTGCCAGCAGCTTAAACGACAATGAGCAGTTCTTC
TRBJ2-3 TRBV5-1 once TRBD2 CASSLSPSGADTQYF TGCGCCAGCAGCTTGTCACCTAGCGGGGCGGATACGCAGTATTTT
TRBJ2-7 TRBV7-9 - - CASSPDGLSYEQYF TGTGCCAGCAGCCCTGACGGACTCTCCTACGAGCAGTACTTC
TRBJ2-7 TRBV5-5 - - CASSLAQGYEQYF TGTGCCAGCAGCTTGGCCCAGGGGTACGAGCAGTACTTC
TRBJ1-1 TRBV6-5 - - CASRNPQNTEAFF TGTGCCAGCAGAAACCCTCAGAACACTGAAGCTTTCTTT
TRBJ1-1 TRBV28 - - CASRPSINTEAFF TGTGCCAGCAGACCGAGTATTAACACTGAAGCTTTCTTT
TRBJ2-2 TRBV4-2 - TRBD1 CASSGTDNTGELFF TGTGCCAGCAGCGGGACAGATAACACCGGGGAGCTGTTTTTT
TRBJ2-5 TRBV7-3 - TRBD2 CASSSRGRGGRETQYF TGTGCCAGCAGCTCCAGGGGACGGGGGGGCCGGGAGACCCAGTACTTC
TRBJ2-7 TRBV4-2 - TRBD1 CASSQVGTGRSSYEQYF TGTGCCAGCAGCCAAGTCGGGACAGGGAGAAGCTCCTACGAGCAGTACTTC
TRBJ2-7 TRBV11-3 - - CASSSGPGYEQYF TGTGCCAGCAGCTCGGGGCCGGGTTACGAGCAGTACTTC
TRBJ2-5 TRBV5-1 - - CASKSSGSYQETQYF TGCGCCAGCAAAAGCAGCGGATCTTATCAAGAGACCCAGTACTTC
TRBJ2-3 TRBV14 - TRBD2 CASSQKRGGPLDTQYF TGTGCCAGCAGCCAAAAGCGGGGGGGCCCATTGGATACGCAGTATTTT
TRBJ2-1 TRBV7-8 - TRBD2 CASSLGGGGDNEQFF TGTGCCAGCAGCTTAGGTGGCGGGGGGGACAATGAGCAGTTCTTC
TRBJ2-2 TRBV7-2 - - CASSLAGQQNTGELFF TGTGCCAGCAGCTTAGCGGGGCAGCAGAACACCGGGGAGCTGTTTTTT
TRBJ2-5 TRBV19 - - CASTDGPDLGAQYF TGTGCCAGTACCGACGGACCCGACTTAGGGGCCCAGTACTTC
TRBJ2-3 TRBV27 - - CASSPHRDSTDTQYF TGTGCCAGCAGTCCCCACAGGGATAGCACAGATACGCAGTATTTT
TRBJ1-6 TRBV5-1 - - CASSLEAGDNSPLHF TGCGCCAGCAGCTTGGAAGCAGGGGATAATTCACCCCTCCACTTT
TRBJ2-3 TRBV11-3 - - CASSSLGPLTDTQYF TGTGCCAGCAGCTCCCTCGGCCCGTTGACGGATACGCAGTATTTT
TRBJ2-7 TRBV19 - - CASSNADTGSFHEQYF TGTGCCAGTAGTAACGCTGACACAGGGTCCTTCCACGAGCAGTACTTC
TRBJ2-6 TRBV23-1 - - CASSQSASPGANVLTF TGCGCCAGCAGTCAATCCGCCAGTCCTGGGGCCAACGTCCTGACTTTC
TRBJ2-3 TRBV2 - - CASSNRIDTQYF TGTGCCAGCAGCAACAGGATCGATACGCAGTATTTT
TRBJ1-3 TRBV4-2 - - CASSQEILPTGNTIYF TGTGCCAGCAGCCAAGAGATCTTACCGACTGGAAACACCATATATTTT
TRBJ1-5 TRBV30 few TRBD1 CAWSVGGRQPQHF TGTGCCTGGAGTGTAGGGGGCCGGCAGCCCCAGCATTTT
TRBJ1-1 TRBV7-9 - - CASSSPGRSNTEAFF TGTGCCAGCAGTTCTCCGGGACGGTCGAACACTGAAGCTTTCTTT